These T cell receptor beta chains were read from a single sample in a study of shared clonotypes between healthy human individuals. Sequenced by immunoSEQ multiplex PCR; TCRdb stores in-frame clones only, minus some. This sample has roughly 1,800,000 clones; just under 95% occur once, and the top ten carry 0.9% to 1.5%. Sequencing was carried out using naive CD8+ T cells sorted from blood. The receptors were sampled from a man between 18 and 35 years old in good health. Both conserved end residues are part of each CDR3. D genes are given only for firm matches. Clone size is given for some rows only: seen once, a few or many times, or a class if the clone is expanded.

NA TRBJ2-7 TRBV7-9 NA CASSHQHYEQYF TGTGCCAGCAGCCATCAACACTACGAGCAGTACTTC
NA TRBJ1-2 TRBV13 NA CASSFGLGYGYTF TGTGCCAGCAGCTTTGGGTTAGGCTATGGCTACACCTTC
NA TRBJ2-7 TRBV28 NA CASSLRGAWEQYF TGTGCCAGCAGTCTTAGGGGGGCTTGGGAGCAGTACTTC
NA TRBJ2-1 TRBV27 TRBD2 CASRRAGVLYNEQFF TGTGCCAGCAGACGAGCGGGGGTGCTCTACAATGAGCAGTTCTTC
once TRBJ2-1 TRBV6-5 TRBD1 CASSLSTGRNEQFF TGTGCCAGCAGTCTATCGACAGGGCGCAATGAGCAGTTCTTC
NA TRBJ2-7 TRBV29-1 NA CSVETGDTSYEQYF TGCAGCGTGGAGACCGGGGACACCTCCTACGAGCAGTACTTC
NA TRBJ1-4 TRBV6-6 NA CASSRPGQGNEKLFF TGTGCCAGCAGTAGACCGGGACAAGGGAATGAAAAACTGTTTTTT
NA TRBJ1-2 TRBV29-1 TRBD1 CSVTGDYGYTF TGCAGCGTTACAGGGGACTATGGCTACACCTTC
NA TRBJ2-3 TRBV19 NA CASSIIGGAGTDTQYF TGTGCCAGTAGTATAATTGGAGGTGCCGGCACAGATACGCAGTATTTT
NA TRBJ2-1 TRBV11-1 NA CASSYGTVLQRGTYNEQFF TGTGCCAGCAGCTATGGGACAGTTCTACAGCGGGGGACCTACAATGAGCAGTTCTTC
NA TRBJ2-3 TRBV6-6 NA CASSYSGGHTDTQYF TGTGCCAGCAGTTACTCGGGGGGCCACACAGATACGCAGTATTTT
NA TRBJ2-7 TRBV19 NA CASSTTYEQYF TGTGCCAGTAGTACCACCTACGAGCAGTACTTC
NA TRBJ2-3 TRBV9 NA CASSVAAAGVDTQYF TGTGCCAGCAGCGTAGCGGCAGCGGGCGTGGATACGCAGTATTTT
NA TRBJ1-5 TRBV6-5 NA CASSPQWPNQPQHF TGTGCCAGCAGCCCACAGTGGCCTAATCAGCCCCAGCATTTT
once TRBJ2-7 TRBV27 NA CASSFGGTAYEQYF TGTGCCAGCAGTTTTGGTGGGACGGCCTACGAGCAGTACTTC
NA TRBJ2-3 TRBV11-2 TRBD1 CASSSPQGISTDTQYF TGTGCCAGCAGCTCACCACAGGGGATAAGCACAGATACGCAGTATTTT
NA TRBJ1-2 TRBV9 NA CASSVEQGTYGYTF TGTGCCAGCAGCGTCGAACAGGGAACCTATGGCTACACCTTC
NA TRBJ1-2 TRBV28 NA CASSSDREIRGAFYGYTF TGTGCCAGCAGTTCCGACCGGGAGATAAGGGGAGCATTCTATGGCTACACCTTC
once TRBJ2-1 TRBV30 NA CAWSDLAYNEQFF TGTGCCTGGAGTGACCTAGCTTACAATGAGCAGTTCTTC
NA TRBJ1-5 TRBV19 TRBD1 CASWTGHPQPQHF TGTGCCAGTTGGACAGGGCATCCTCAGCCCCAGCATTTT
NA TRBJ2-1 TRBV5-4 TRBD2 CASSLSGLADSNEQFF TGTGCCAGCAGCTTGAGCGGACTAGCGGATTCCAATGAGCAGTTCTTC
NA TRBJ1-5 TRBV7-9 TRBD1 CASSSGQLGRGNQPQHF TGTGCCAGCAGCTCGGGACAGTTGGGAAGGGGCAATCAGCCCCAGCATTTT
NA TRBJ2-2 TRBV9 NA CASSTSVEGSNTGELFF TGTGCCAGCAGCACCTCCGTGGAGGGGTCGAACACCGGGGAGCTGTTTTTT
NA TRBJ2-5 TRBV10-3 TRBD1 CAISEPFDRDQETQYF TGTGCCATCAGTGAGCCCTTTGACAGGGACCAAGAGACCCAGTACTTC
NA TRBJ1-6 TRBV6-5 NA CASSYGSYSPLHF TGTGCCAGCAGTTACGGGTCCTATTCACCCCTCCACTTT
NA TRBJ2-7 TRBV20-1 NA CSTRDPYEQYF TGCAGTACTCGGGATCCCTACGAGCAGTACTTC
NA TRBJ2-4 TRBV27 TRBD1 CASSPQGVFAKNIQYF TGTGCCAGCAGTCCCCAGGGGGTCTTCGCCAAAAACATTCAGTACTTC
NA TRBJ1-1 TRBV27 NA CASSSGLSNTEAFF TGTGCCAGCAGTTCGGGGCTTTCGAACACTGAAGCTTTCTTT
once TRBJ2-5 TRBV2 NA CASGGTAQNQETQYF TGTGCCAGCGGGGGGACAGCTCAGAATCAAGAGACCCAGTACTTC
NA TRBJ2-7 TRBV27 TRBD2 CASSLSAGDHLYEQYF TGTGCCAGCAGTTTATCGGCGGGAGATCATCTCTACGAGCAGTACTTC
NA TRBJ2-7 TRBV15 NA CASKQGPDSSYEQYF TGTGCCAGTAAACAGGGCCCGGATAGCTCCTACGAGCAGTACTTC